This T cell receptor beta chain derives from a study of chemoradiotherapy in HPV16-positive cancers. Note on this clone: Antigen unknown.

Points from the study as a whole: Functional assays defining HPV-specific T cells used only two HPV16-positive patients.

Assay used: immunoSEQ multiplex PCR; TCRdb lists only in-frame clones, some missing. Of tens of thousands of clones listed, 73% are singletons. The CDR3 extends over 16 amino acids. Trimming took 3 bases from V and 0 from J, leaving 12 bases between them. Germline V gene data show CDR1 as MNHEY and CDR2 as SMNVEV (reference sequence). This sequence joins TRBV27 and TRBJ2-1; D perhaps matches TRBD2 (6 bases). This clonotype was obtained from a human donor with HPV-associated anogenital cancer. The sample was gathered from a patient who underwent chemoradiotherapy. Here the CDR3 reads CASSFLGGVSYNEQFF. The CDR3 coding sequence is TGTGCCAGCAGTTTCCTAGGCGGGGTCTCCTACAATGAGCAGTTCTTC.